This T cell receptor (beta chain) was sequenced in a study of blood T cell repertoires in COVID-19. This clone showed up just a few times. Clones were sequenced by immunoSEQ multiplex PCR, and TCRdb holds only the in-frame ones, with some missing. The table lists 110,000 to 150,000 clones, about four fifths of them singletons. The length of the CDR3 is 12 residues. Deletions cut 1 base from V and 8 bases from J, with 8 bases between. Cohort assignment relied on participant-reported clinical history. Sequenced material: PBMCs or T cells enriched from blood (not recorded which). This clonotype was sampled from a man between 40 and 49 years old with acute COVID-19. This chain connects TRBV12-3 or TRBV12-4 to TRBJ1-1; D remains ambiguous. The CDR3 coding sequence is TGTGCCAGCAGTTTAGGAGGGCGAGAAGCTTTCTTT. Its translation is CASSLGGREAFF.